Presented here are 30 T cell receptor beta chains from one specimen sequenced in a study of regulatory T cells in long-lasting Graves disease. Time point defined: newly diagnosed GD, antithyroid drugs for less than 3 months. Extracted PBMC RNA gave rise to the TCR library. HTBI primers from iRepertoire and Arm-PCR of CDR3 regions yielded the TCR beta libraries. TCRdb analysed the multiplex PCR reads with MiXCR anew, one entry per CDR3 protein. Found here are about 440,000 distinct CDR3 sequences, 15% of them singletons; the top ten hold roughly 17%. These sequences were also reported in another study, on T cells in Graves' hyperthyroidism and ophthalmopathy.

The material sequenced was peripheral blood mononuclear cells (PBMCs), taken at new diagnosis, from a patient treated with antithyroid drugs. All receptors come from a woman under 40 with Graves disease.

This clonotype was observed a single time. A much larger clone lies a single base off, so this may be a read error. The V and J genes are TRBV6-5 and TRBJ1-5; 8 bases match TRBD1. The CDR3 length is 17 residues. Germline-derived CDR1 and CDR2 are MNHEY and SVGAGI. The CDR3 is CAGSEQGQVISNQPQHF. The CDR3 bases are TGTGCCGGCAGTGAACAGGGACAGGTCATTAGCAATCAGCCCCAGCATTTT.

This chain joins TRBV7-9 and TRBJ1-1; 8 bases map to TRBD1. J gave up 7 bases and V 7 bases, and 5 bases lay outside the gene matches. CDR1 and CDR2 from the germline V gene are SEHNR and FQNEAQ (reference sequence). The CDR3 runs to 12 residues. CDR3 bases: TGTGCCAGCAATAAACAGGGGGGTGAAGCTTTCTTT. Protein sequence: CASNKQGGEAFF.

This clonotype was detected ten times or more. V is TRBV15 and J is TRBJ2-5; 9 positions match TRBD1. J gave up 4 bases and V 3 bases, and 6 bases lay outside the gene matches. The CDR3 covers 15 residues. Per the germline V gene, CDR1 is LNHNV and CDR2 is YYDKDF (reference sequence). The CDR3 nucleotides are TGTGCCACCAGCAGCGCACAGGGGGCAGGAGAGACCCAGTACTTC. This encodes CATSSAQGAGETQYF.

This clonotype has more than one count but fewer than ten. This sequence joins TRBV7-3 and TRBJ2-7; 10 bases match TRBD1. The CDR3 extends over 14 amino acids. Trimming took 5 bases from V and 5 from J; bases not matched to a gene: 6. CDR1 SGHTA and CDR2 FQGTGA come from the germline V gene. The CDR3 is CASSPGQGRHEQYF. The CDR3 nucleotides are TGTGCCAGCAGCCCGGGACAGGGGCGCCACGAGCAGTACTTC.

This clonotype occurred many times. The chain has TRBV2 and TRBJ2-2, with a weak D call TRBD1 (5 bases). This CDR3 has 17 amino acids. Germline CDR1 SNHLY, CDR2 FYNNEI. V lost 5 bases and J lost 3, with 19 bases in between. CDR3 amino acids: CASSTSVKDIDTGELFF. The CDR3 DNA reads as TGTGCCAGCAGTACGAGCGTAAAGGACATAGACACCGGGGAGCTGTTTTTT.

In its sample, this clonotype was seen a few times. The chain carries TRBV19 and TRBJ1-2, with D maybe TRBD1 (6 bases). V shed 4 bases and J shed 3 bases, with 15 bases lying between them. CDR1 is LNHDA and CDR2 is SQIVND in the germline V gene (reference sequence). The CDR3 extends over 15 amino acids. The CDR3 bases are TGTGCCAGTAGTAGGAGGGCGGGGGCGGACTATGGCTACACCTTC. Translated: CASSRRAGADYGYTF.

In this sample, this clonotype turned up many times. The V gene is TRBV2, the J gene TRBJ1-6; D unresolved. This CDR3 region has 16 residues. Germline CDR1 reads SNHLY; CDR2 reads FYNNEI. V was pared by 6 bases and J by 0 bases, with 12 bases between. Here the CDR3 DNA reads TGTGCCAGCAGGACCCATTCGAGCTCCTATAATTCACCCCTCCACTTT. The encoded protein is CASRTHSSSYNSPLHF.

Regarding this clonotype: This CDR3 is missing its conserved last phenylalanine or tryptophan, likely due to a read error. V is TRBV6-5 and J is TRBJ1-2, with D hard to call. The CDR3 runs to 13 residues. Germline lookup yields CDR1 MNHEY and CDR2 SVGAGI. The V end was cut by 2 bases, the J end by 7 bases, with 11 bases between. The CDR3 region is CASSYGREAGYTL. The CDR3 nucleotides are TGTGCCAGCAGTTACGGGAGGGAGGCTGGCTACACCCTC.

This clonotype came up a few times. The CDR3: CASRPRQLQETQYF. The CDR3, as DNA: TGTGCCAGCAGACCCAGACAGCTCCAAGAGACCCAGTACTTC. This rearrangement joins TRBV12-3 or TRBV12-4 to TRBJ2-5; tentative D call: TRBD1 (5 bases). This CDR3 comprises 14 residues. The germline V and J ends were trimmed by 6 bases and 1 base, with 12 bases remaining between them.

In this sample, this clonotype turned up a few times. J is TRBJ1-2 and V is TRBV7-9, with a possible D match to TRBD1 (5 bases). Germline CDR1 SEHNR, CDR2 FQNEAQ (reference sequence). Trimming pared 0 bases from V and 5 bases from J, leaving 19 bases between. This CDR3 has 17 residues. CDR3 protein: CASSLAPGGRNWYGYTF. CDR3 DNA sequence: TGTGCCAGCAGCTTAGCGCCGGGGGGGAGGAACTGGTATGGCTACACCTTC.

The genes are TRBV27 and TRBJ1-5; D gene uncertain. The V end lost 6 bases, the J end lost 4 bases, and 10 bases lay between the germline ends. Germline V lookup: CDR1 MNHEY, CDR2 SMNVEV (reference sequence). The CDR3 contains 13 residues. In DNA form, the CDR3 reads TGTGCCAGCAGAGAGGCCCCGAATCAGCCCCAGCATTTT. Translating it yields CASREAPNQPQHF.

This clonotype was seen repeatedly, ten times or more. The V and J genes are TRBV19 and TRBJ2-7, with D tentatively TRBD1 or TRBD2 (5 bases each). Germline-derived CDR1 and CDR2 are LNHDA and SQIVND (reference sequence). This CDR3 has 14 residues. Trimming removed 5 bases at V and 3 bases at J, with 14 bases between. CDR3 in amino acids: CASSVTERGYEQYF. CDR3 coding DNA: TGTGCCAGTAGTGTCACGGAGAGGGGCTACGAGCAGTACTTC.

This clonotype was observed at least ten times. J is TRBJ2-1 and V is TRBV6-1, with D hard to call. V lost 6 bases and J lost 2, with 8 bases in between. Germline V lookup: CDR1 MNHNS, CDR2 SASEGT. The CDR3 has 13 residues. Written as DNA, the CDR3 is TGTGCCAGCAGCGACCCCCCCTACAATGAGCAGTTCTTC. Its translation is CASSDPPYNEQFF.

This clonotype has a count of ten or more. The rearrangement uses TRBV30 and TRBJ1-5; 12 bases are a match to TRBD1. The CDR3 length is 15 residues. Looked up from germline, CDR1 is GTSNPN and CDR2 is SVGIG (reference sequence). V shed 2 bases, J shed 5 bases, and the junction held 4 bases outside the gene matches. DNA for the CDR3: TGTGCCTGGAGTATCGGGACAGGGGGCGATCAGCCCCAGCATTTT. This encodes CAWSIGTGGDQPQHF. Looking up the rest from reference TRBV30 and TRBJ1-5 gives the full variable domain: SQTIHQWPATLVQPVGSPLSLECTVEGTSNPNLYWYRQAAGRGLQLLFYSVGIGQISSEVPQNLSASRPQDRQFILSSKKLLLSDSGFYLCAWSIGTGGDQPQHFGDGTRLSIL.

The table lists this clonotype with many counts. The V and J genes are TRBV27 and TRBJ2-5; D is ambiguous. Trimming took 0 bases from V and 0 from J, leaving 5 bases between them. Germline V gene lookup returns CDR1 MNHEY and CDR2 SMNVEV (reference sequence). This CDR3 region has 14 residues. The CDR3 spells CASSLSRYQETQYF. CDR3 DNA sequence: TGTGCCAGCAGTTTATCGCGGTACCAAGAGACCCAGTACTTC.

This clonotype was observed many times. For the CDR3, the DNA is TGTGCCAGCGAGGTTTCCGGGACTAGCGGGACCTGGAGGGGGTCCGAGCAGTACTTC. It translates to CASEVSGTSGTWRGSEQYF. This chain uses TRBV27 with TRBJ2-7, with 13 bases matching TRBD2. Germline CDR1 is MNHEY and CDR2 is SMNVEV (reference sequence). The CDR3 totals 19 residues. Trimming cost V 8 bases and J 6 bases; bases outside gene matches: 22.

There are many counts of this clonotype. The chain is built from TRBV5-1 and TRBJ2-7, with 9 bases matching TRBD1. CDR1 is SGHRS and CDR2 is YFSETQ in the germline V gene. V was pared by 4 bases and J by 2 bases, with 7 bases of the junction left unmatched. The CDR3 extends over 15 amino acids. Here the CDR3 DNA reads TGCGCCAGCAGCAGTCAGACAGGGGGTCCCTACGAGCAGTACTTC. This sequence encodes CASSSQTGGPYEQYF.

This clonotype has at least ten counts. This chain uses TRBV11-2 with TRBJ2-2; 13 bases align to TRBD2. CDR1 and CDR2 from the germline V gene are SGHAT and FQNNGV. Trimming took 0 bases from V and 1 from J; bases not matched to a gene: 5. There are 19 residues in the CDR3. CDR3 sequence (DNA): TGTGCCAGCAGCTTAGATCCGGGACTAGCGGGATGGAACACCGGGGAGCTGTTTTTT. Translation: CASSLDPGLAGWNTGELFF. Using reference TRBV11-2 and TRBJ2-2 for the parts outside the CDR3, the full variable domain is EAGVAQSPRYKIIEKRQSVAFWCNPISGHATLYWYQQILGQGPKLLIQFQNNGVVDDSQLPKDRFSAERLKGVDSTLKIQPAKLEDSAVYLCASSLDPGLAGWNTGELFFGEGSRLTVL.

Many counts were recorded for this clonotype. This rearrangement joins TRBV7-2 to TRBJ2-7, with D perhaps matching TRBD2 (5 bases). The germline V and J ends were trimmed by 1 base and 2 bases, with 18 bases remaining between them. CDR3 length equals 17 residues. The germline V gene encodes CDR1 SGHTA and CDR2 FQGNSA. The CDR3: CASSLEVLDFRTYEQYF. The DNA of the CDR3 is TGTGCCAGCAGCTTAGAGGTTTTGGACTTTCGAACCTACGAGCAGTACTTC.

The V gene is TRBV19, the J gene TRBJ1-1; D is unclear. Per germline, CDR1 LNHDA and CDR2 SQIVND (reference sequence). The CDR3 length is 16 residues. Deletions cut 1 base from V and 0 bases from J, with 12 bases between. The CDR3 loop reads CASSIVGQRMNTEAFF. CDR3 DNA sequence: TGTGCCAGTAGTATAGTCGGTCAGCGGATGAACACTGAAGCTTTCTTT. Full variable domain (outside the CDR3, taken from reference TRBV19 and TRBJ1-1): DGGITQSPKYLFRKEGQNVTLSCEQNLNHDAMYWYRQDPGQGLRLIYYSQIVNDFQKGDIAEGYSVSREKKESFPLTVTSAQKNPTAFYLCASSIVGQRMNTEAFFGQGTRLTVV.

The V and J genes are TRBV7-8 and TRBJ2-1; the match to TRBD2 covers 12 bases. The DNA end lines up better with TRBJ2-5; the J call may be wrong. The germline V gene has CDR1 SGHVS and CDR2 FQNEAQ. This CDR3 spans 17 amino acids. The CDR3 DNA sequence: TGTGCCAGCAGCGGACGACTAGCGGGAGCCACAAAAGAGACCCAGTACTTC. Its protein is CASSGRLAGATKETQYF.

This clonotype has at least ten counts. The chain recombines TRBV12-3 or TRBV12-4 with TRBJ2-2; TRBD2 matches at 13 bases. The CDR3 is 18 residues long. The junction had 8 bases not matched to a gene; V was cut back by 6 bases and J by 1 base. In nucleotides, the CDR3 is TGTGCCAGCAGCCCCCCGGGACTAGCGGGATTGAACACCGGGGAGCTGTTTTTT. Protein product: CASSPPGLAGLNTGELFF.

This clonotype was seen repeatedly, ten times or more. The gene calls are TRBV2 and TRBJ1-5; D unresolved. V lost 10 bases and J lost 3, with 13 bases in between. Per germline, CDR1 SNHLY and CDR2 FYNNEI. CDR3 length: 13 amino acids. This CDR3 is CATGTGINQPQHF. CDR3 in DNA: TGTGCCACCGGTACGGGGATCAATCAGCCCCAGCATTTT.

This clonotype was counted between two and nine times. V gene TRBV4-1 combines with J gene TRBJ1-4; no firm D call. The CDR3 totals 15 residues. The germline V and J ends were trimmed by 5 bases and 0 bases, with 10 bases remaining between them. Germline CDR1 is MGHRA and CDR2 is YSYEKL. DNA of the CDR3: TGCGCCAGCAGCAATATGGCGGCAACTAATGAAAAACTGTTTTTT. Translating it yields CASSNMAATNEKLFF.

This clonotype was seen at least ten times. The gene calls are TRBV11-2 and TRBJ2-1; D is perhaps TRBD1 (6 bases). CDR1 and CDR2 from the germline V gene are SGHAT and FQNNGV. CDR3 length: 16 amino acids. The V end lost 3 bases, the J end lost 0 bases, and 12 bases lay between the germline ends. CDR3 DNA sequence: TGTGCCAGCAGCTTGCACAGGGAGAGCTCCTACAATGAGCAGTTCTTC. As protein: CASSLHRESSYNEQFF.

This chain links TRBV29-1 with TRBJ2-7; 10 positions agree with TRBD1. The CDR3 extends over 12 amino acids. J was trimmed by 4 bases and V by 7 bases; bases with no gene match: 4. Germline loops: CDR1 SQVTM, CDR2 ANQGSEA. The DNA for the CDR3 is TGCAGCGCAGACAGGGGGCCTTACGAGCAGTACTTC. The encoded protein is CSADRGPYEQYF.

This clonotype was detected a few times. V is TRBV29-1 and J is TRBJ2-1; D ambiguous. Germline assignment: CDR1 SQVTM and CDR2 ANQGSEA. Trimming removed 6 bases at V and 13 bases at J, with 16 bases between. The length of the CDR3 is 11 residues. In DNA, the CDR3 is TGCAGCGTGGAGAAGCGTTTGTTCCAGTTCTTC. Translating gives CSVEKRLFQFF.

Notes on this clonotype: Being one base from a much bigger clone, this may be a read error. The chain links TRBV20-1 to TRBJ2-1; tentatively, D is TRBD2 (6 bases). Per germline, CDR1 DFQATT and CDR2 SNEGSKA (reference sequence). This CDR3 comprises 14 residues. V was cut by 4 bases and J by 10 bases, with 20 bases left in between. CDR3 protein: CSAKPTGVNYEQFF. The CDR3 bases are TGCAGTGCTAAACCCACGGGAGTAAACTACGAGCAGTTCTTC.

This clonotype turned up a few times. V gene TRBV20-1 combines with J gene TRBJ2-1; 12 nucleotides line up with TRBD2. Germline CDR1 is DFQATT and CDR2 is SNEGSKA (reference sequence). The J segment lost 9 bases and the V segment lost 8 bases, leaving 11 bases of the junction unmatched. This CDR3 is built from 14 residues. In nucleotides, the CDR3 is TGCAGTACCTTTGGGACTAGCGGGCGTAGTGAGCAGTTCTTC. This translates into CSTFGTSGRSEQFF.

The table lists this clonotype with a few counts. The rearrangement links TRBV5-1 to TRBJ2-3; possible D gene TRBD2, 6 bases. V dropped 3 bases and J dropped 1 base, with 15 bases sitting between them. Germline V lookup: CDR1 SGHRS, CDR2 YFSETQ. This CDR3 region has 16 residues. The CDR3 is CASSSRLVFGTDTQYF. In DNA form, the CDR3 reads TGCGCCAGCAGCTCTCGACTAGTGTTCGGCACAGATACGCAGTATTTT.